This TCR beta chain was recorded in a study of blood T cell repertoires in COVID-19. With 5 bases clipped from V and 3 bases from J, the junction kept 11 bases outside the gene matches. This CDR3 spans 16 amino acids. Germline V CDR1 and CDR2: LGHDT, YNNKEL (reference sequence). Original processing notes: Reference gene primer amplification gave nucleated cell count estimates. TCRdb's copy holds only in-frame clones and misses some; the assay was immunoSEQ multiplex PCR. The DNA was the basis for D and trimming; V, J and clone size are from that table. The sample has approximately 75,000 clones, roughly four fifths seen once.

This TCR derives from a human donor in a cohort sampled during active COVID-19. The chain joins TRBV3-1 (or the pseudogene TRBV3-2) to TRBJ2-7; 9 positions agree with TRBD2. The specimen was peripheral blood. CDR3 nucleotide sequence: TGTGCCAGCAGCAACCTGGGCGGGGGGGCTCGCTACGAGCAGTACTTC. Protein product: CASSNLGGGARYEQYF.